These 3 T cell receptor beta chains originate from one sample sequenced in a study of blood T cell repertoires in COVID-19. Method: immunoSEQ multiplex PCR; TCRdb's copy keeps in-frame clones and lacks some. This table holds 150,000 to 200,000 clones, around 83% found once. Material for sequencing was peripheral blood. Every receptor here comes from a woman in her 70s with COVID-19, enrolled during active disease.

This sequence joins TRBV19 and TRBJ2-7, with a weak D call TRBD2 (6 bases). V shed 6 bases and J shed 2 bases, with 14 bases lying between them. This CDR3 comprises 14 residues. From germline, CDR1 is LNHDA and CDR2 SQIVND (reference sequence). This CDR3 reads CASSQEEGPYEQYF. The CDR3 DNA reads TGTGCCAGTAGCCAAGAGGAGGGACCCTACGAGCAGTACTTC.

V gene TRBV5-1 combines with J gene TRBJ2-1; 11 bases agree with TRBD2. V was clipped by 1 base and J by 10 bases; unmatched bases: 7. Germline CDR1 SGHRS, CDR2 YFSETQ. The CDR3 has 15 residues. Written as DNA, the CDR3 is TGCGCCAGCAGCTTGACTAGCGGGAGAGGAATCGAGCAGTTCTTC. Residues: CASSLTSGRGIEQFF.

The chain has TRBV5-1 and TRBJ2-2, with TRBD1 identical over 7 bases. The germline CDR1 and CDR2 sequences are SGHRS and YFSETQ. The V gene end was trimmed by 4 bases and the J gene end by 5 bases; junction bases not matched to a gene: 5. The CDR3 contains 14 residues. The CDR3 region has the DNA TGCGCCAGCAGCCTTAGCAGGGGGACCGGGGAGCTGTTTTTT. Protein sequence: CASSLSRGTGELFF.